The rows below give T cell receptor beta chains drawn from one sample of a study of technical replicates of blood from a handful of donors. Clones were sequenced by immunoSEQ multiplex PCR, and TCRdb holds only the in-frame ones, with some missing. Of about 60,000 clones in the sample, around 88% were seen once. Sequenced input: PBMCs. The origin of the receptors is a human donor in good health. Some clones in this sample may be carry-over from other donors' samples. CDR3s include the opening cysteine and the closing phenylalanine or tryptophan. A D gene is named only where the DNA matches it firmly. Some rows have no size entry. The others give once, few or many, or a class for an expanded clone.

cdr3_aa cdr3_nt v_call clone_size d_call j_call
CASQRGELPNQPQHF TGTGCCAGCCAGCGTGGGGAGTTACCCAATCAGCCCCAGCATTTT TRBV7-2 - - TRBJ1-5
CAWSGRGFTEAFF TGTGCCTGGAGCGGAAGGGGCTTCACTGAAGCTTTCTTT TRBV30 - - TRBJ1-1
CASSKQGQAPNSPLHF TGTGCCAGCAGCAAACAGGGTCAAGCGCCAAATTCACCCCTCCACTTT TRBV7-9 - - TRBJ1-6
CASSRRNRASGNTIYF TGCGCCAGCAGCCGGAGAAACAGGGCCTCTGGAAACACCATATATTTT TRBV4-3 - - TRBJ1-3
CASSLGLAGGHPDTQYF TGCGCCAGCAGCCTAGGTCTGGCGGGGGGGCACCCAGATACGCAGTATTTT TRBV4-3 - TRBD2 TRBJ2-3
CASSVGQDGYTF TGTGCCAGCAGCGTAGGCCAGGATGGCTACACCTTC TRBV9 - - TRBJ1-2
CASSLRSVGGPGTDTQYF TGTGCCAGCAGCTTAAGAAGTGTGGGAGGGCCCGGCACAGATACGCAGTATTTT TRBV7-3 - TRBD2 TRBJ2-3
CGTSRSLADTQYF TGTGGTACTAGCCGGAGTCTTGCAGATACGCAGTATTTT TRBV19 - - TRBJ2-3
CASSTQRGVEFF TGTGCCAGCAGTACTCAGCGGGGCGTGGAGTTCTTC TRBV27 - TRBD2 TRBJ2-1
CASSPPGKGHANTGELFF TGCGCCAGCAGCCCCCCAGGGAAGGGCCACGCGAACACCGGGGAGCTGTTTTTT TRBV4-3 - - TRBJ2-2
CASQGENQPQHF TGTGCCAGCCAGGGGGAGAATCAGCCCCAGCATTTT TRBV2 - TRBD1 TRBJ1-5
CASSLGLAGDQFF TGTGCCAGCAGCTTAGGACTAGCGGGAGATCAGTTCTTC TRBV7-2 - TRBD2 TRBJ2-1
CASSLDQFPDTQYF TGTGCCAGCAGCTTAGATCAGTTTCCAGATACGCAGTATTTT TRBV11-2 - - TRBJ2-3
CASSTVGSKISNEQFF TGTGCCAGCAGCACGGTGGGCAGCAAGATTAGCAATGAGCAGTTCTTC TRBV7-9 - - TRBJ2-1
CAWMEGKNPQSTIYF TGTGCCTGGATGGAGGGGAAGAATCCTCAAAGCACCATATATTTT TRBV30 - - TRBJ1-3
CASSSTGLETQYF TGTGCCAGCAGCTCCACAGGGCTGGAGACCCAGTACTTC TRBV7-9 once - TRBJ2-5
CASSFTSGGAPGELFF TGTGCCAGCAGCTTCACTAGCGGGGGGGCTCCCGGGGAGCTGTTTTTT TRBV7-2 - TRBD2 TRBJ2-2
CASSLEAGNIQYF TGTGCCAGCAGCTTAGAGGCGGGAAACATTCAGTACTTC TRBV7-9 - - TRBJ2-4
CASSLVGGAFYEQYF TGTGCCAGCAGTTTAGTTGGGGGGGCTTTCTACGAGCAGTACTTC TRBV27 few - TRBJ2-7
CASSGFPGLIQETQYF TGTGCCAGCAGCGGCTTCCCGGGACTTATTCAAGAGACCCAGTACTTC TRBV9 - - TRBJ2-5
CAISEAPAGDTQYF TGTGCCATCAGTGAAGCCCCGGCGGGGGATACGCAGTATTTT TRBV10-3 once - TRBJ2-3
CATSRGGGDRRELFF TGTGCCACCAGCAGAGGGGGGGGCGATCGGAGGGAGCTGTTTTTT TRBV15 - - TRBJ2-2
CASSLASGATEAFF TGTGCCAGCAGCTTAGCTTCTGGGGCCACTGAAGCTTTCTTT TRBV7-2 - - TRBJ1-1
CASSSEGRVAQYF TGTGCCAGCAGCTCCGAGGGTAGGGTGGCCCAGTACTTC TRBV7-2 - - TRBJ2-5
CASSLEGGTAYEQYF TGTGCCAGCAGCTTAGAGGGCGGGACGGCCTACGAGCAGTACTTC TRBV13 many - TRBJ2-7
CASSIDWRYEQYF TGTGCCAGTAGTATAGATTGGAGATACGAGCAGTACTTC TRBV19 - - TRBJ2-7
CASSLGLAGPYEQYF TGTGCCAGCAGCCTGGGACTAGCGGGACCCTACGAGCAGTACTTC TRBV7-9 - TRBD2 TRBJ2-7
CASSQQGGTEAFF TGCGCCAGCAGCCAACAGGGGGGCACTGAAGCTTTCTTT TRBV5-1 - TRBD1 TRBJ1-1
CASSRDSNQPQHF TGTGCCAGCTCCCGGGACTCGAATCAGCCCCAGCATTTT TRBV18 - - TRBJ1-5
CASSQVFGLVSHEQYF TGTGCCAGCAGCCAAGTATTCGGACTAGTATCCCACGAGCAGTACTTC TRBV4-2 few TRBD2 TRBJ2-7
CASSESAGSVSGNTIYF TGTGCCAGCAGTGAATCGGCAGGGTCCGTCTCTGGAAACACCATATATTTT TRBV6-1 - - TRBJ1-3
CASSLVSGSGELFF TGTGCCAGCAGCTTGGTTTCAGGGTCCGGGGAGCTGTTTTTT TRBV5-6 - - TRBJ2-2
CASSLRQTHQETQYF TGTGCCAGCAGCTTACGACAGACCCACCAAGAGACCCAGTACTTC TRBV13 - - TRBJ2-5
CAFNRIQETQYF TGTGCCTTTAACAGGATTCAAGAGACCCAGTACTTC TRBV30 - - TRBJ2-5
CASSQSGGNQPQHF TGTGCCAGCAGCCAATCAGGGGGCAATCAGCCCCAGCATTTT TRBV9 - - TRBJ1-5